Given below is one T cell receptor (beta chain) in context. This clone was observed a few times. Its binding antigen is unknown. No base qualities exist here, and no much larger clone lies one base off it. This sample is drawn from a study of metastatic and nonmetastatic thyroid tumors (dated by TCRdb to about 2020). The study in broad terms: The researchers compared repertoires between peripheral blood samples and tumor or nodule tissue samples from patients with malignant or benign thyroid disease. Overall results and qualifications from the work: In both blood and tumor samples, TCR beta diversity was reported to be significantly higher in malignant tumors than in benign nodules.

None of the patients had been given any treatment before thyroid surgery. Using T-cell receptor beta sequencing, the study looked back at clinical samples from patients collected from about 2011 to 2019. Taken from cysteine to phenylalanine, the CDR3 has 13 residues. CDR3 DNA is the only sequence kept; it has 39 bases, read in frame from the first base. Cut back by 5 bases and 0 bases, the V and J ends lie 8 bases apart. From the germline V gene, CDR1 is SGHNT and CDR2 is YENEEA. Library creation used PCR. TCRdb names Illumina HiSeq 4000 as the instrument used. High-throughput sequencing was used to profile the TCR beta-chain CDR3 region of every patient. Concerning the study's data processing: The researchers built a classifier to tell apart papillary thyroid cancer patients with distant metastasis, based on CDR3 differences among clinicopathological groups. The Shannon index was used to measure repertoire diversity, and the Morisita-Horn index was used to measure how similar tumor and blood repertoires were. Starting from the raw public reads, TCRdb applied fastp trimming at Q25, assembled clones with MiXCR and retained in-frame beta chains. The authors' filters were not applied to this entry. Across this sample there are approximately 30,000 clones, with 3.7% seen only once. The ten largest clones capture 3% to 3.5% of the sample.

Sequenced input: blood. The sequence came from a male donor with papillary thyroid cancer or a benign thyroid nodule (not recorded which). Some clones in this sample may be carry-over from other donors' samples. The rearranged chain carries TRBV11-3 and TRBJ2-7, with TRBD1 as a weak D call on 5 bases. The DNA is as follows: TGTGCCAGCAGCGTCACAGGCTCCTACGAGCAGTACTTC. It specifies CASSVTGSYEQYF.